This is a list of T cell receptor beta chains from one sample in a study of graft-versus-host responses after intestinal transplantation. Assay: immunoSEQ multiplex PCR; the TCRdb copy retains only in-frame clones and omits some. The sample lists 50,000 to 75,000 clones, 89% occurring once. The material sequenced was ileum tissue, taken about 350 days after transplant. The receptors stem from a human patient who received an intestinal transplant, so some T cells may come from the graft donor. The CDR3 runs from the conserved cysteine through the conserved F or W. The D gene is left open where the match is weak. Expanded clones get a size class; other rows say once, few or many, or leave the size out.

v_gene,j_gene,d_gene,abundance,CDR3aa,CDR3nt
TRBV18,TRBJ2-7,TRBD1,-,CASSPSGQNYEQYF,TGTGCCAGCTCACCGTCGGGACAGAACTACGAGCAGTACTTC
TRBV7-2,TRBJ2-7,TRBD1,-,CASSLDGTGFYEQYF,TGTGCCAGCAGCTTAGACGGGACAGGGTTCTACGAGCAGTACTTC
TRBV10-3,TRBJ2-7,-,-,CAISGPQGGEQYF,TGTGCCATCAGTGGGCCACAGGGAGGGGAGCAGTACTTC
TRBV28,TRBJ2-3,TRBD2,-,CASSSLAAPTDTQYF,TGTGCCAGCAGTTCCCTAGCGGCACCCACAGATACGCAGTATTTT
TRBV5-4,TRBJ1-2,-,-,CASSRGGYGYTF,TGTGCCAGCAGCAGAGGAGGTTATGGCTACACCTTC
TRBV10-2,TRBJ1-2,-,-,CASKGGWDYGYTF,TGCGCCAGCAAAGGGGGGTGGGACTATGGCTACACCTTC
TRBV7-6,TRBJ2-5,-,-,CASSRRVKETQYF,TGTGCCAGCAGCCGTCGCGTAAAAGAGACCCAGTACTTC
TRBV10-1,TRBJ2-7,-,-,CASSRGTVGEQYF,TGCGCCAGCAGCCGGGGGACAGTAGGGGAGCAGTACTTC
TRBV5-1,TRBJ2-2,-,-,CASSLAGGPYTGELFF,TGCGCCAGCAGCTTGGCCGGGGGCCCTTACACCGGGGAGCTGTTTTTT
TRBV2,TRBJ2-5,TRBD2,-,CASSELRLAGLETQYF,TGTGCCAGCAGTGAACTGAGACTAGCGGGCTTAGAGACCCAGTACTTC
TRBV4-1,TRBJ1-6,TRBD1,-,CASSQPNPGGQDSNNSPLHF,TGCGCCAGCAGCCAACCAAACCCGGGGGGACAGGACTCAAATAATTCACCCCTCCACTTT
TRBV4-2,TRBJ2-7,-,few,CASSQETGTYEQYF,TGTGCCAGCAGCCAAGAAACGGGGACCTACGAGCAGTACTTC
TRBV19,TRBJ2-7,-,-,CASSFSGGYEQYF,TGTGCCAGTAGTTTTTCAGGGGGGTACGAGCAGTACTTC
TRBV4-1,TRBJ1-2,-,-,CASRIGPGDSYYGYTF,TGCGCCAGCAGGATCGGCCCAGGGGACTCCTACTATGGCTACACCTTC
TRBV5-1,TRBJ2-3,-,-,CASSFFTGADTQYF,TGCGCCAGCAGCTTCTTTACGGGGGCGGATACGCAGTATTTT
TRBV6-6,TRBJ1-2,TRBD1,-,CASSYVRDRAGYGYTF,TGTGCCAGCAGTTACGTCCGGGACAGGGCGGGCTATGGCTACACCTTC
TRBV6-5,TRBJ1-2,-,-,CASSYGGIEGYTF,TGTGCCAGCAGTTACGGGGGAATTGAGGGCTACACCTTC